The next 32 T cell receptor beta chains were all read from a single sample in a study of Ad26.COV2.S vaccination and SARS-CoV-2 variants. Treatment in this sample: some 19 received Ad26.COV2.S at low or high dose, single or two shots; roughly five received placebo; per-sample allocation not given. Day 63 following the first vaccine or placebo injection was when the samples were taken. The method was immunoSEQ multiplex PCR; TCRdb's version includes in-frame clones alone and lacks a portion of them. Here the sample spans around 320,000 clones, roughly 84% being singletons. The sample was peripheral blood, taken in a trial of Ad26.COV2.S vaccine versus placebo. The receptors originated from a person between 18 and 65 years old who received the Ad26.COV2.S COVID-19 vaccine or a placebo.

The CDR3 DNA reads TGTGCCAGCAGCCAAGTGGGAGGAGGACAGCCCCAGCATTTT. It translates to CASSQVGGGQPQHF. The chain employs TRBV3-1 (or the pseudogene TRBV3-2) and TRBJ1-5; D gene uncertain. The germline V gene has CDR1 LGHDT and CDR2 YNNKEL (reference sequence). This CDR3 is 14 amino acids long. The V gene lost 1 base and the J gene lost 7 bases, with 11 bases spanning the gap.

In this sample, this clone turned up once. The gene calls are TRBV9 and TRBJ1-2, with TRBD1 identical over 7 bases. J was trimmed by 5 bases and V by 4 bases; bases with no gene match: 8. The CDR3 consists of 14 residues. Germline V gene data show CDR1 as SGDLS and CDR2 as YYNGEE. CDR3 nucleotides: TGTGCCAGCAGCCCCTCCGGGACAGATTATGGCTACACCTTC. Translated: CASSPSGTDYGYTF.

The chain has TRBV6-6 and TRBJ2-5; D possibly corresponds to TRBD1 (6 bases). V lost 2 bases to trimming and J lost 5 bases, with 12 bases between them. CDR1 is MNHNY, CDR2 SVGAGI, per germline (reference sequence). This CDR3 has 14 amino acids. In DNA, the CDR3 is TGTGCCAGCAGTTACGGGGGCTGGGGGGAGACCCAGTACTTC. Protein: CASSYGGWGETQYF.

This sequence joins TRBV15 and TRBJ1-3; no reliable D call. CDR1 LNHNV and CDR2 YYDKDF come from the germline V gene (reference sequence). This CDR3 has 15 residues. Trimming took off 3 bases at V and 0 bases at J, with 9 bases between the two ends. CDR3 amino acids: CATSSLKYSGNTIYF. The CDR3 region has the DNA TGTGCCACCAGCAGCCTAAAGTACTCTGGAAACACCATATATTTT.

This clone was counted between two and nine times. The chain links TRBV10-3 to TRBJ1-4; D is perhaps TRBD1 (5 bases). The germline gives CDR1 ENHRY, CDR2 SYGVKD. The CDR3 runs 15 residues. V shed 0 bases and J shed 8 bases, with 13 bases lying between them. Written as DNA, the CDR3 is TGTGCCATCAGTGAGTCCAGGGACCCGGGGGAAAAACTGTTTTTT. As protein: CAISESRDPGEKLFF.

The chain has TRBV11-1 and TRBJ2-5; TRBD1 matches at 7 bases. CDR3 length: 15 amino acids. Germline trimming cut 1 base from V and 4 bases from J; bases unmatched to any gene: 6. In germline, CDR1 is SGHAT, CDR2 FQDESV (reference sequence). CDR3 protein: CASSLVQGGSETQYF. CDR3 nucleotide sequence: TGTGCCAGCAGCTTAGTTCAAGGGGGCTCAGAGACCCAGTACTTC.

The chain recombines TRBV9 with TRBJ2-2, with D maybe TRBD1 (5 bases). The germline V gene has CDR1 SGDLS and CDR2 YYNGEE. The CDR3 has 13 amino acids. V lost 6 bases, J lost 4 bases, and 10 bases lay in between. This chain's CDR3 is CASTSGSTGELFF. CDR3 sequence (DNA): TGTGCCAGCACTTCAGGGTCCACCGGGGAGCTGTTTTTT.

The V and J genes are TRBV5-1 and TRBJ1-4; 9 bases match TRBD1. J gave up 5 bases and V 3 bases, and 5 bases lay outside the gene matches. Germline V gene data show CDR1 as SGHRS and CDR2 as YFSETQ. This CDR3 has 15 residues. The chain's CDR3 is CASSSPGTGNEKLFF. CDR3 DNA sequence: TGCGCCAGCAGCTCGCCCGGGACAGGGAATGAAAAACTGTTTTTT.

This clone turned up a few times. The chain recombines TRBV30 with TRBJ1-2; possible D gene TRBD1, 6 bases. The germline V gene has CDR1 GTSNPN and CDR2 SVGIG (reference sequence). Trimming took 0 bases from V and 6 from J, leaving 14 bases between them. This CDR3 is 14 amino acids long. The CDR3 sequence is CAWSVSRTADGYTF. The CDR3 DNA follows: TGTGCCTGGAGTGTTTCTCGGACAGCGGATGGCTACACCTTC.

This chain uses TRBV5-8 with TRBJ1-5; 10 bases line up with TRBD1. The CDR3 consists of 16 residues. J was trimmed by 1 base and V by 4 bases; bases with no gene match: 5. Per germline, CDR1 SGHTS and CDR2 YDEGEE. The CDR3 nucleotides are TGTGCCAGCAGCACCGGGACAGGGGTGAGCAATCAGCCCCAGCATTTT. Protein product: CASSTGTGVSNQPQHF.

The chain employs TRBV27 and TRBJ2-7, with 9 bases matching TRBD1. The CDR3 extends over 13 amino acids. In germline, CDR1 is MNHEY, CDR2 SMNVEV (reference sequence). V lost 5 bases to trimming and J lost 6 bases; unmatched junction nucleotides: 5. The CDR3 bases are TGTGCCAGCAGTACTCCGACAGGGGGCGAGCAGTACTTC. Translating it yields CASSTPTGGEQYF.

V is TRBV7-6 and J is TRBJ1-3, with 7 bases that match TRBD1. There are 17 residues in the CDR3. The V gene's germline CDR1 is SGHVS and CDR2 FNYEAQ. The ends lost 5 bases at V and 1 base at J; junction bases unmatched: 11. CDR3 amino acids: CASSNPPTGASGNTIYF. The DNA for the CDR3 is TGTGCCAGCAGCAACCCCCCTACAGGGGCGTCTGGAAACACCATATATTTT.

This chain connects TRBV21-1 to TRBJ2-7; TRBD1 is taken as the D call from the table, unchecked against the DNA. TRBV21-1 is termed a pseudogene. The CDR3 is 11 amino acids. The CDR3 sequence: CASSGRCEQYF. CDR3 nucleotide sequence: TGTGCCAGCAGCGGCCGATGCGAGCAGTACTTC.

J is TRBJ2-1 and V is TRBV5-4; TRBD2 matches at 10 bases. The CDR3 extends over 15 amino acids. The V gene's germline CDR1 is SGHNT and CDR2 YYREEE (reference sequence). The V and J ends lost 4 bases and 5 bases, in that order; junction bases with no gene match: 6. CDR3 protein: CASSRLGLADNEQFF. The CDR3 DNA reads as TGTGCCAGCAGCCGTCTTGGACTAGCGGACAATGAGCAGTTCTTC.

J is TRBJ2-7 and V is TRBV20-1, with TRBD1 matching 7 bases. This CDR3 is built from 14 residues. J lost 0 bases, V lost 3 bases, and 5 bases had no gene match. Germline CDR1 and CDR2: DFQATT and SNEGSKA (reference sequence). CDR3 DNA sequence: TGCAGTGCTAGTGCGGACAGGCCCTCCTACGAGCAGTACTTC. It specifies CSASADRPSYEQYF.

The DNA for the CDR3 is TGTGCCAGCAGGGGCGTGTACAGGGCGAACACTGAAGCTTTCTTT. This gives the protein CASRGVYRANTEAFF. This chain joins TRBV6-5 and TRBJ1-1; weak D call: TRBD1 (6 bases). The CDR3 contains 15 residues. CDR1 and CDR2 (germline): MNHEY, SVGAGI. V lost 6 bases and J 1 base, leaving 15 bases between the germline ends.

The CDR3 is CASTQSRGTEAFF. Written as DNA, the CDR3 is TGTGCCAGCACCCAATCTCGGGGGACTGAAGCTTTCTTT. The chain is built from TRBV6-6 and TRBJ1-1; D is possibly TRBD1 (5 bases). The CDR3 has 13 residues. Trimming cost V 7 bases and J 5 bases, with 14 bases left between them. Looked up from germline, CDR1 is MNHNY and CDR2 is SVGAGI (reference sequence).

The chain employs TRBV4-3 and TRBJ1-5; D gene unclear. Germline assignment: CDR1 LGHNA and CDR2 YSLEER. This CDR3 has 15 residues. Trimming left V 0 bases short and J 3 bases short, with 9 bases between. The CDR3 loop reads CASSQDLRPNQPQHF. CDR3 coding DNA: TGCGCCAGCAGCCAAGATTTGAGACCCAATCAGCCCCAGCATTTT.

V gene TRBV6-2 or TRBV6-3 combines with J gene TRBJ2-3; TRBD1 agrees at 8 bases. The CDR3 runs 13 residues. V shed 5 bases and J 6 bases; nucleotides not matched to a gene: 4. CDR1 is MNHEY, CDR2 SVGEGT, per germline. Written as DNA, the CDR3 is TGTGCCAGCAGTGAGGACAGGGACGATACGCAGTATTTT. Its protein product is CASSEDRDDTQYF.

The rearrangement links TRBV29-1 to TRBJ2-2; D possibly matches TRBD1 or TRBD2 (5 bases each). This CDR3 spans 13 amino acids. The germline gives CDR1 SQVTM, CDR2 ANQGSEA. V was trimmed by 7 bases and J by 2 bases, leaving 11 bases between them. CDR3 bases: TGCAGCGCCGGGACGCCCAACACCGGGGAGCTGTTTTTT. Translation: CSAGTPNTGELFF.

This sequence joins TRBV7-9 and TRBJ2-3; the D gene could be TRBD1 or TRBD2 (6 bases each). With 4 bases removed from V and 0 bases from J, the gap between germline ends came to 11 bases. From germline, CDR1 is SEHNR and CDR2 FQNEAQ (reference sequence). This CDR3 has 15 residues. CDR3 sequence: CASSSRGGSTDTQYF. DNA for the CDR3: TGTGCCAGCAGCTCTAGAGGGGGGAGCACAGATACGCAGTATTTT.

This chain uses TRBV5-1 with TRBJ1-3; a possible D gene is TRBD1 (5 bases). Germline V gives CDR1 SGHRS, CDR2 YFSETQ. V lost 1 base and J lost 6, with 11 bases in between. This CDR3 has 14 amino acids. CDR3 sequence (DNA): TGCGCCAGCAGCTTGAGGGGAAGTGAAAACACCATATATTTT. Translation: CASSLRGSENTIYF.

The chain couples TRBV9 to TRBJ2-1; 9 bases are a match to TRBD1. The germline V gene has CDR1 SGDLS and CDR2 YYNGEE. The CDR3 extends over 17 amino acids. Trimming removed 0 bases from V and 3 bases from J; junction bases left unmatched: 7. The CDR3 DNA is TGTGCCAGCAGCGTAGTTTGGGACAGGGTAAACTACAATGAGCAGTTCTTC. It yields the protein CASSVVWDRVNYNEQFF.

The chain joins TRBV7-8 to TRBJ2-3, with 9 bases matching TRBD2. The CDR3 has 16 residues. With 3 bases clipped from V and 6 bases from J, the junction kept 10 bases outside the gene matches. Germline-derived CDR1 and CDR2 are SGHVS and FQNEAQ. For the CDR3, the DNA is TGTGCCAGCAGCTTGCCTCTGTGGCGGGGGGGCGATACGCAGTATTTT. Amino acid sequence: CASSLPLWRGGDTQYF.

The V gene is TRBV7-2, the J gene TRBJ1-5; D unresolved. This CDR3 spans 15 amino acids. CDR1 is SGHTA, CDR2 FQGNSA, per germline. Trimming removed 4 bases from V and 6 bases from J, with 16 bases in between. For the CDR3, the DNA is TGTGCCAGCAGCTCGGATAATTCAGATGGTCAGCCCCAGCATTTT. Translation gives CASSSDNSDGQPQHF.

The gene calls are TRBV4-2 and TRBJ1-4; D is unresolved. The CDR3 is 15 amino acids. Germline assignment: CDR1 LGHNA and CDR2 YNFKEQ. Trimming cost V 0 bases and J 5 bases, with 10 bases left between them. The CDR3 spells CASSQDMAENEKLFF. The DNA for the CDR3 is TGTGCCAGCAGCCAAGATATGGCAGAGAATGAAAAACTGTTTTTT.

The rearrangement uses TRBV10-3 and TRBJ1-1; possible D gene TRBD1, 5 bases. Germline V lookup: CDR1 ENHRY, CDR2 SYGVKD. The CDR3 covers 15 residues. Trimming removed 7 bases from V and 5 bases from J, with 20 bases in between. The DNA of the CDR3 is TGTGCCATCACTTACGAAGGGGAAGTAGGTACTGAAGCTTTCTTT. This codes for CAITYEGEVGTEAFF.

This sequence joins TRBV10-1 and TRBJ2-2, with D possibly matching TRBD1 (5 bases). The V and J ends lost 1 base and 6 bases respectively, with 12 bases between them. This CDR3 region has 15 residues. The germline gives CDR1 WNHNN, CDR2 SYGVQD (reference sequence). Written as DNA, the CDR3 is TGCGCCAGCAGTGAGTGTAGGGGTAGTCCCGGGGAGCTGTTTTTT. It translates to CASSECRGSPGELFF.

This chain connects TRBV7-9 to TRBJ2-1; D is unresolved. The CDR3 totals 18 residues. Germline V CDR1 and CDR2: SEHNR, FQNEAQ (reference sequence). V lost 2 bases and J lost 0, with 17 bases in between. CDR3: CASSLLWGGSSSYNEQFF. CDR3 bases: TGTGCCAGCAGCTTACTTTGGGGTGGATCAAGCTCCTACAATGAGCAGTTCTTC.

The rearrangement links TRBV6-2 or TRBV6-3 to TRBJ2-4; D remains unclear. The CDR3 covers 16 residues. Germline loops: CDR1 MNHEY, CDR2 SVGEGT. The V gene lost 5 bases and the J gene lost 1 base, with 15 bases spanning the gap. CDR3 nucleotide sequence: TGTGCCAGCAGTGCCGTCGATCGCCTGGCCAAAAACATTCAGTACTTC. Its translation is CASSAVDRLAKNIQYF.

J is TRBJ2-7 and V is TRBV10-3, with 9 bases identical to TRBD1. CDR1 ENHRY and CDR2 SYGVKD come from the germline V gene. With V trimmed by 6 bases and J by 5 bases, 8 bases remained unmatched. CDR3 length: 14 residues. The CDR3 spells CAISLDRGINEQYF. Written as DNA, the CDR3 is TGTGCCATCAGCCTGGACAGGGGTATCAACGAGCAGTACTTC.

The CDR3 region has the DNA TGTGCCAGCAGCTCCCAGGGGGAAGAGACCCAGTACTTC. Its translation is CASSSQGEETQYF. This chain uses TRBV5-4 with TRBJ2-5; 7 positions agree with TRBD1. V lost 3 bases and J lost 3; bases outside the gene matches: 2. CDR3 size: 13 residues. CDR1 and CDR2 (germline): SGHNT, YYREEE (reference sequence).